This entry describes one T cell receptor (beta chain). In the PCR, 60 Vbeta and 13 Jbeta primers were used. TCRdb's table, derived via immunoSEQ multiplex PCR, lists solely in-frame clones and lacks some. This table has 100,000 to 130,000 clones, around 78% appearing once. The germline gives CDR1 WNHNN, CDR2 SYGVQD (reference sequence). J lost 6 bases, V lost 3 bases, and 6 bases had no gene match. This CDR3 region has 14 residues. This entry comes from a study of cytomegalovirus exposure and HLA in healthy donors. The clonotype originates from a man aged 25-45 years in good health and CMV-seronegative. The gene calls are TRBV10-1 and TRBJ2-3; 7 bases map to TRBD2. The sample taken for sequencing was PBMCs. This chain's CDR3 is CASSDGGSGDTQYF. The CDR3 DNA is TGCGCCAGCAGTGACGGCGGGAGTGGGGATACGCAGTATTTT.